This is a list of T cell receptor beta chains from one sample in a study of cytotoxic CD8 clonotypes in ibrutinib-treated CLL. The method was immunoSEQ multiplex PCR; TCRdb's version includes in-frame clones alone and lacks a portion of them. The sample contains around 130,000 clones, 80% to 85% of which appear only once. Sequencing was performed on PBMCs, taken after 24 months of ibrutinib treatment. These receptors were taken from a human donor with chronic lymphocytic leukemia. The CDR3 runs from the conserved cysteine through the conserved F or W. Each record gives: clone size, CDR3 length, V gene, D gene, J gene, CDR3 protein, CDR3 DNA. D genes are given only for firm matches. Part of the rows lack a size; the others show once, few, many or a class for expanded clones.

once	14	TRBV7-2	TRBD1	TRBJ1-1	CASSLGGQGAVAFF	TGTGCCAGCAGCTTAGGAGGACAGGGGGCAGTAGCTTTCTTT
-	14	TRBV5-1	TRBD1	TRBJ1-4	CASSRGQLNEKLFF	TGCGCCAGCAGCAGGGGACAGCTGAATGAAAAACTGTTTTTT
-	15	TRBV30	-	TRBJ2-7	CAWSGLRGLSYEQYF	TGTGCCTGGAGTGGCCTCAGGGGATTATCCTACGAGCAGTACTTC
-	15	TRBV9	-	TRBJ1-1	CASSVATGGNTEAFF	TGTGCCAGCAGCGTAGCTACGGGTGGGAACACTGAAGCTTTCTTT
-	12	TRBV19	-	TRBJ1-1	CASSSRAGEAFF	TGTGCCAGTAGCAGCAGGGCTGGTGAAGCTTTCTTT
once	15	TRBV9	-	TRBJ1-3	CASSVGQEAGNTIYF	TGTGCCAGCAGCGTAGGGCAGGAGGCTGGAAACACCATATATTTT
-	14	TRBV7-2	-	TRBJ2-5	CASSLGGQEETQYF	TGTGCCAGCAGCTTAGGGGGTCAGGAAGAGACCCAGTACTTC
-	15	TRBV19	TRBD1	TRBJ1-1	CASNQPGTGPSEAFF	TGTGCCAGCAACCAACCCGGGACAGGCCCCTCTGAAGCTTTCTTT
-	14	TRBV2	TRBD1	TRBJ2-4	CASSPGTGKNIQYF	TGTGCCAGCAGCCCCGGGACAGGAAAAAACATTCAGTACTTC
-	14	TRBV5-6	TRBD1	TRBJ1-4	CASSPGTGVKGLFF	TGTGCCAGCAGCCCAGGGACAGGTGTAAAAGGATTGTTTTTT
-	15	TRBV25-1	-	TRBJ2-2	CASSVLDRSTGELFF	TGTGCCAGCAGTGTACTGGACAGAAGCACCGGGGAGCTGTTTTTT
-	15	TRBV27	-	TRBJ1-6	CASTRGRSYNSPLHF	TGTGCCAGCACCCGAGGGCGCTCCTATAATTCACCCCTCCACTTT
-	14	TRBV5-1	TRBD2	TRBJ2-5	CASSRRTSLETQYF	TGCGCCAGCAGTCGACGGACTAGCCTCGAGACCCAGTACTTC
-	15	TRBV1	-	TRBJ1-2	CTSSQVWWTGYGYTF	TGCACCAGCAGCCAAGTATGGTGGACGGGCTATGGCTACACCTTC
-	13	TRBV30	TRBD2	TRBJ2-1	CAWLLAGARKQFF	TGTGCCTGGCTGCTAGCGGGAGCCAGGAAGCAGTTCTTC
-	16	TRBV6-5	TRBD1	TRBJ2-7	CASSFSPGQGWYEQYF	TGTGCCAGCAGTTTCTCTCCGGGACAGGGGTGGTACGAGCAGTACTTC
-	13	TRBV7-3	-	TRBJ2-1	CASSSQTGTEQFF	TGTGCCAGCAGCTCTCAAACCGGGACAGAGCAGTTCTTC
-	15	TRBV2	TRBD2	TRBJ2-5	CASSEVGLARETQYF	TGTGCCAGCAGTGAGGTTGGACTAGCGCGGGAGACCCAGTACTTC
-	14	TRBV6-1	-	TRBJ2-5	CASTPGTEQETQYF	TGTGCCAGCACCCCCGGGACGGAACAAGAGACCCAGTACTTC
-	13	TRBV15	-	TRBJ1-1	CATSRDRWTEAFF	TGTGCCACCAGCAGAGATAGGTGGACTGAAGCTTTCTTT
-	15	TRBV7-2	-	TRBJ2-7	CASSLAHQTSYEQYF	TGTGCCAGCAGCTTAGCGCACCAGACCTCCTACGAGCAGTACTTC
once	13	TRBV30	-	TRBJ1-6	CAWWGRYNSPLHF	TGTGCCTGGTGGGGACGGTATAATTCACCCCTCCACTTT
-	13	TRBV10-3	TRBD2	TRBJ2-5	CAIRIAGRETQYF	TGTGCCATCAGGATAGCGGGGCGGGAGACCCAGTACTTC
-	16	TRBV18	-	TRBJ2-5	CASSPPTGQTKETQYF	TGTGCCAGCTCACCACCGACTGGTCAGACCAAAGAGACCCAGTACTTC
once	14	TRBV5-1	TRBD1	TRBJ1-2	CASSRADRDYGYTF	TGCGCCAGCAGCAGAGCGGACAGGGACTATGGCTACACCTTC
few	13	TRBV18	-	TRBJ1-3	CASSTGSGNTIYF	TGTGCCAGCTCAACGGGCTCTGGAAACACCATATATTTT
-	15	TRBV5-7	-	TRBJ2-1	CASSLVPDYGNEQFF	TGTGCCAGCAGCTTGGTCCCGGATTATGGTAATGAGCAGTTCTTC
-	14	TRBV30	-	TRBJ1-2	CAWRGVPGNYGYTF	TGTGCCTGGAGGGGGGTACCAGGAAACTATGGCTACACCTTC
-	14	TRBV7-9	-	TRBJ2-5	CASSRLTEKETQYF	TGTGCCAGCAGCCGGCTGACAGAGAAAGAGACCCAGTACTTC
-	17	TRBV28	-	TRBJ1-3	CASSPRHGRGPGNTIYF	TGTGCCAGCAGTCCACGCCATGGTCGGGGGCCTGGAAACACCATATATTTT
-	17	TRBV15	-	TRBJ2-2	CATSGGSWTENTGELFF	TGTGCCACCAGCGGGGGATCATGGACAGAAAACACCGGGGAGCTGTTTTTT
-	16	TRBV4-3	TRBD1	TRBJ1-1	CASSQDGTGLNTEAFF	TGCGCCAGCAGCCAAGATGGGACAGGGTTGAACACTGAAGCTTTCTTT
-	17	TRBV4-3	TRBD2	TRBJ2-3	CASSQAELAGAGDTQYF	TGCGCCAGCAGCCAAGCCGAACTAGCGGGGGCGGGGGATACGCAGTATTTT
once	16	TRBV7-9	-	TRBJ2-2	CASSLGGGSGTGELFF	TGTGCCAGCAGCTTAGGAGGGGGTTCGGGCACCGGGGAGCTGTTTTTT
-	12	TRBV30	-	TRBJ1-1	CAWARVNTEAFF	TGTGCCTGGGCCAGGGTGAACACTGAAGCTTTCTTT
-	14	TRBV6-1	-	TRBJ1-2	CASSEAGGTRGYTF	TGTGCCAGCAGTGAAGCTGGGGGTACGCGCGGCTACACCTTC
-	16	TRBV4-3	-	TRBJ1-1	CASSPQVSPRDTEAFF	TGCGCCAGCAGCCCACAGGTCAGTCCTAGGGACACTGAAGCTTTCTTT
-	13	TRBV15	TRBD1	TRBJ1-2	CATSTGQHYGYTF	TGTGCCACCAGCACGGGACAGCACTATGGCTACACCTTC
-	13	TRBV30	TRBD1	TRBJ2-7	CACQGQRLYEQYF	TGTGCCTGCCAGGGACAGCGTCTCTACGAGCAGTACTTC
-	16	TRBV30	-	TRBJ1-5	CAWSVGGLGGNQPQHF	TGTGCCTGGAGTGTGGGGGGGTTAGGTGGCAATCAGCCCCAGCATTTT
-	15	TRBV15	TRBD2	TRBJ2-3	CATSRDRGLADTQYF	TGTGCCACCAGCAGAGATCGGGGACTAGCTGATACGCAGTATTTT
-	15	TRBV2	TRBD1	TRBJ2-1	CASRDRGPSYNEQFF	TGTGCCAGCAGAGACAGGGGCCCCTCCTACAATGAGCAGTTCTTC
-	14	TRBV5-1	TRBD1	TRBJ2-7	CASSLGTGGREQYF	TGCGCCAGCAGCCTCGGGACAGGGGGTCGAGAGCAGTACTTC
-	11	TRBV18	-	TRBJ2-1	CASSPSGEKFF	TGTGCCAGCTCCCCCTCGGGGGAGAAGTTCTTC
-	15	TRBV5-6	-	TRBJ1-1	CASTHRGLVITEAFF	TGTGCCAGCACCCACCGGGGGCTGGTAATAACTGAAGCTTTCTTT